What follows are 27 T cell receptor beta chains derived from one specimen sequenced in a study of T cells after yellow fever vaccination. TCRdb independently ran MiXCR on the 5' RACE reads; one entry per CDR3 protein. The sample lists about 340,000 distinct CDR3 sequences, approximately 12% occurring once. The sequenced sample was CD4+ T cells sorted from PBMCs, obtained 15 days after the yellow fever booster vaccination. The receptor set was obtained from a man younger than 35 who received the YFV17D yellow fever vaccine.

This clonotype was seen only a few times. The J gene is TRBJ2-3, the V gene TRBV6-5; TRBD1 matches 10 bases. CDR1 and CDR2 (germline): MNHEY, SVGAGI. V trimming: 7 bases; J trimming: 4 bases; junction bases outside the gene matches: 11. The CDR3 consists of 16 residues. CDR3 DNA sequence: TGTGCCAGCAAAAAGGGGGGACAGGGGACGGCAGATACGCAGTATTTT. Translating it yields CASKKGGQGTADTQYF.

The CDR3 nucleotides read TGTGCCAGCAGTGACCGACAGGGGTATGGTGGCTACACCTTC. Amino acid sequence: CASSDRQGYGGYTF. The chain combines TRBV2 with TRBJ1-2, with 8 bases matching TRBD1. The CDR3 runs to 14 residues. The germline V gene has CDR1 SNHLY and CDR2 FYNNEI. V gave up 3 bases and J gave up 7 bases; unmatched junction bases: 7.

About this clonotype itself: This may stem from a read error, because a much larger clone lies one nucleotide away. The chain employs TRBV6-1 and TRBJ1-5; 8 bases align to TRBD1. V lost 4 bases to trimming and J lost 1 base; unmatched junction nucleotides: 3. The CDR3 extends over 15 amino acids. The germline V gene encodes CDR1 MNHNS and CDR2 SASEGT. CDR3 sequence (DNA): TGTGCCAGCAGTGCGGGACAGGTAAGCAATCAGCCCCAGCATTTT. This gives the protein CASSAGQVSNQPQHF.

The rearrangement links TRBV12-3 or TRBV12-4 to TRBJ1-4, with TRBD1 matching over 8 bases. This CDR3 spans 15 amino acids. V gave up 7 bases and J gave up 0 bases; unmatched junction bases: 4. CDR3 sequence (DNA): TGTGCCAGCACCCAGGGGGCGGCAACTAATGAAAAACTGTTTTTT. Protein product: CASTQGAATNEKLFF.

This clonotype was picked up many times. The chain has TRBV6-5 and TRBJ2-6, with TRBD2 matching 8 bases. The CDR3 consists of 16 residues. The ends lost 7 bases at V and 4 bases at J; junction bases unmatched: 9. CDR1 is MNHEY and CDR2 is SVGAGI in the germline V gene. Here the CDR3 DNA reads TGTGCCAGCAATCACGGGGGGGCCTCCGGGGCCAACGTCCTGACTTTC. It yields the protein CASNHGGASGANVLTF.

This clonotype has at least ten counts. The chain is built from TRBV28 and TRBJ2-7; a possible D gene is TRBD2 (6 bases). Germline V gene sequence: CDR1 MDHEN, CDR2 SYDVKM. Trimming removed 7 bases from V and 3 bases from J, with 16 bases in between. The CDR3 contains 14 residues. CDR3 protein: CASMNAGNHYEQYV. In nucleotides, the CDR3 is TGTGCCAGCATGAATGCGGGGAATCACTACGAGCAGTACGTC.

CDR3 protein: CASSLVPQNTEAFF. As DNA, the CDR3 is TGTGCCAGCAGTTTGGTACCTCAGAACACTGAAGCTTTCTTT. The chain is built from TRBV12-3 or TRBV12-4 and TRBJ1-1; the D is unclear. The ends were cut back, 3 bases at V and 1 base at J, with 9 bases in the middle. The CDR3 sequence is 14 residues long.

The chain recombines TRBV7-2 with TRBJ2-7; TRBD2 is a possible D gene (5 bases). Per the germline V gene, CDR1 is SGHTA and CDR2 is FQGNSA. V was trimmed by 1 base and J by 3 bases, leaving 10 bases between them. This CDR3 contains 14 residues. CDR3 loop: CASSLGPGFYEQYF. The CDR3 coding sequence is TGTGCCAGCAGCTTAGGACCGGGATTCTACGAGCAGTACTTC.

There are many counts of this clonotype. The chain joins TRBV10-3 to TRBJ2-5; 8 bases agree with TRBD2. Germline CDR1 ENHRY, CDR2 SYGVKD. The V and J ends lost 7 bases and 9 bases, in that order; junction bases with no gene match: 13. The CDR3 loop spans 14 amino acids. The DNA for the CDR3 is TGTGCCATCACCCCGGGGGGGAACGAGAGGGCCCAGTACTTC. This gives the protein CAITPGGNERAQYF.

The V and J genes are TRBV3-2 and TRBJ2-5. TRBV3-2 is flagged as a pseudogene. The CDR3 has 10 residues. The CDR3, as DNA: TGTGCCAGCAGCCAAGATCGACAGTACTTC. It yields the protein CASSQDRQYF.

This clonotype was counted a few times. The chain recombines TRBV9 with TRBJ1-4; D is unresolved. The CDR3 runs 16 residues. Germline CDR1 and CDR2: SGDLS and YYNGEE. V was clipped by 0 bases and J by 0 bases, with 9 bases between them. The CDR3 DNA sequence: TGTGCCAGCAGCGTAGCTATCGACTCAACTAATGAAAAACTGTTTTTT. It translates to CASSVAIDSTNEKLFF.

This clonotype turned up a few times. This chain joins TRBV4-2 and TRBJ1-1, with no clear D. The CDR3 totals 16 residues. V was pared by 0 bases and J by 1 base, with 12 bases between. CDR1 is LGHNA and CDR2 is YNFKEQ in the germline V gene. As DNA, the CDR3 is TGTGCCAGCAGCCAAGAGGCCCTTCCGAGGAACACTGAAGCTTTCTTT. It is translated as CASSQEALPRNTEAFF.

This clonotype appeared a few times. The chain couples TRBV14 to TRBJ2-7; D uncertain. CDR3 size: 11 residues. Germline V gene lookup returns CDR1 SGHDN and CDR2 FVKESK. V was shortened by 1 base and J by 9 bases, with 7 bases between the two germline ends. CDR3 loop: CASSQGQGQYF. The CDR3 DNA reads TGTGCCAGCAGCCAAGGCCAAGGGCAGTACTTC.

DNA for the CDR3: TGTGCCAGCAGCTTGTACCCGGGGACTATACAAGAGACCCAGTACTTC. Protein product: CASSLYPGTIQETQYF. V gene TRBV11-2 combines with J gene TRBJ2-5; 7 bases fit TRBD2. From germline, CDR1 is SGHAT and CDR2 FQNNGV. This CDR3 region has 16 residues. Trimming cost V 3 bases and J 2 bases; bases outside gene matches: 9. Combining the CDR3 with reference TRBV11-2 and TRBJ2-5 gives the whole variable domain EAGVAQSPRYKIIEKRQSVAFWCNPISGHATLYWYQQILGQGPKLLIQFQNNGVVDDSQLPKDRFSAERLKGVDSTLKIQPAKLEDSAVYLCASSLYPGTIQETQYFGPGTRLLVL.

The chain combines TRBV20-1 with TRBJ2-1; no definite D call. Trimming took 6 bases from V and 3 from J, leaving 6 bases between them. Per germline, CDR1 DFQATT and CDR2 SNEGSKA (reference sequence). The CDR3 has 11 residues. This CDR3 is CSAPDYNEQFF. The CDR3 bases are TGCAGTGCGCCAGACTACAATGAGCAGTTCTTC.

The J gene is TRBJ2-7, the V gene TRBV4-3, with 12 bases identical to TRBD1. V trimming: 3 bases; J trimming: 0 bases; junction bases outside the gene matches: 6. CDR1 and CDR2 (germline): LGHNA, YSLEER. This CDR3 is 17 amino acids long. CDR3 in DNA: TGCGCCAGCAGCCAGGGGGGGACAGGGGGCGTCTCCTACGAGCAGTACTTC. Translating it yields CASSQGGTGGVSYEQYF.

This clonotype appeared a few times. This chain uses TRBV3-1 with TRBJ1-5; D uncertain. There are 15 residues in the CDR3. The germline gives CDR1 LGHDT, CDR2 YNNKEL (reference sequence). V was trimmed by 1 base and J by 3 bases, leaving 10 bases between them. CDR3 sequence (DNA): TGTGCCAGCAGCCAAGGGGCCCTAGACAATCAGCCCCAGCATTTT. Protein sequence: CASSQGALDNQPQHF.

The V and J genes are TRBV2 and TRBJ2-3; the D is unclear. V lost 8 bases and J 4 bases, leaving 13 bases between the germline ends. The CDR3 totals 13 residues. CDR1 and CDR2 from the germline V gene are SNHLY and FYNNEI. The CDR3 reads CASGQVFSDTQYF. CDR3 nucleotide sequence: TGTGCCAGCGGGCAGGTTTTCTCAGATACGCAGTATTTT.

This clonotype has just a few counts. The CDR3 bases are TGTGCCAGCAGCGAATCCCGTTGGGGAACGAACACTGAAGCTTTCTTT. Residues: CASSESRWGTNTEAFF. The chain is built from TRBV9 and TRBJ1-1, with D hard to call. The V end was cut by 3 bases, the J end by 1 base, with 16 bases between. The germline V gene has CDR1 SGDLS and CDR2 YYNGEE. The CDR3 length is 16 residues.

The chain joins TRBV5-1 to TRBJ2-5; either TRBD1 or TRBD2 may supply D (5 bases each). With 0 bases removed from V and 4 bases from J, the gap between germline ends came to 7 bases. The CDR3 has 13 amino acids. Germline V gene data show CDR1 as SGHRS and CDR2 as YFSETQ. The CDR3 DNA sequence: TGCGCCAGCAGCTTGGGGGACCCAGAGACCCAGTACTTC. It encodes CASSLGDPETQYF.

This clonotype was found a few times. The CDR3 bases are TGTGCCAGCAGCGTAGTGCCCGCGCCTGAAGCTTTCTTT. Translating gives CASSVVPAPEAFF. The chain has TRBV9 and TRBJ1-1; D is undetermined. This CDR3 has 13 amino acids. The germline gives CDR1 SGDLS, CDR2 YYNGEE. Between the trimmed V and J ends, which lost 0 bases and 6 bases, there was a span of 9 bases.

This clonotype was seen only a few times. The chain has TRBV3-1 and TRBJ2-7; possible D gene TRBD2, 5 bases. The germline V gene encodes CDR1 LGHDT and CDR2 YNNKEL (reference sequence). Trimming stripped 1 base from V and 9 bases from J, with 13 bases between. There are 13 residues in the CDR3. The CDR3 loop is CASSQGETRGQYF. As DNA, the CDR3 is TGTGCCAGCAGCCAAGGGGAGACCCGAGGGCAGTACTTC.

This clonotype has more than one count but fewer than ten. V gene TRBV7-2 combines with J gene TRBJ2-3; D is unclear. The CDR3 contains 13 residues. Trimming took off 5 bases at V and 9 bases at J, with 15 bases between the two ends. The germline CDR1 and CDR2 sequences are SGHTA and FQGNSA. DNA for the CDR3: TGTGCCAGCAGCCCCTCCGACCTGGGGACGCAGTATTTT. It translates to CASSPSDLGTQYF.

In its sample, this clonotype was seen many times. A read error may account for a junction end that differs from germline. This chain joins TRBV7-7 and TRBJ2-5; 8 bases are a match to TRBD2. The germline CDR1 and CDR2 sequences are SSHAT and FNYEAQ (reference sequence). CDR3 size: 14 residues. DNA for the CDR3: TGTGCTAGCAGCTCGGGACTAGTAGGAGAGACCCAGTACTTC. Translated, it gives CASSSGLVGETQYF.

Many counts were recorded for this clonotype. A junction boundary mismatches the germline segment, possibly from a read error. The rearrangement joins TRBV29-1 to TRBJ2-5; 8 nucleotides match TRBD2. Germline loops: CDR1 SQVTM, CDR2 ANQGSEA. This CDR3 is built from 12 residues. Here the CDR3 DNA reads TGCAGCGTCGAAGCGGGAGCTGAGACCCAGTACTTC. Translation: CSVEAGAETQYF.

This clonotype was observed a handful of times. The chain uses TRBV12-3 or TRBV12-4 and TRBJ2-2, with 8 bases fitting TRBD1. The CDR3 runs 16 residues. Trimming took 5 bases from V and 2 from J; bases not matched to a gene: 7. In nucleotides, the CDR3 is TGTGCCAGCAGTCCGTACGGGACAGGCAACACCGGGGAGCTGTTTTTT. It encodes CASSPYGTGNTGELFF.

This clonotype was counted only a few times. This chain uses TRBV3-1 with TRBJ2-1, with D maybe TRBD1 (5 bases). V gave up 4 bases and J gave up 4 bases, with 11 bases separating them. This CDR3 comprises 14 residues. Germline-derived CDR1 and CDR2 are LGHDT and YNNKEL (reference sequence). The CDR3: CASSPDGHYNEQFF. CDR3 sequence (DNA): TGTGCCAGCAGCCCGGATGGACATTACAATGAGCAGTTCTTC.